This note documents a single TCR beta chain sequence. Its antigen is not yet known. No base-level quality is on record; no much larger clone is a single base apart. TCR CDR3 regions were amplified from genomic DNA by multiplex PCR using the deep immunoSEQ assay. Genomic DNA extracted from each cell subset was distributed evenly over all wells of several immunoSEQ 96-well plates, and each plate served as one replicate. For sorted subsets, each replicate PCR was loaded with 200 ng genomic DNA, equivalent to approximately 33,000 T cell genomes. Purified libraries were quantified with a Qubit 3.0 fluorometer, sized on a Bioanalyzer 2100, and re-quantified with the KAPA Library Quantification kit. Every immunoSEQ 96-well plate was sequenced on a dedicated single-read 150-cycle Illumina NextSeq 550 flow cell. Regarding the original processing steps: The immunoSEQ output contained only junctional sequences without quality scores, so filtering could not match that applied to full-length reads. To assign V/J genes and CDR3, sequences were annotated against IMGT germline references using PyIR, a Python wrapper for IgBLAST v1.9. Any read was removed if the V/J assignment was weak (E-value above 1e-6), the CDR3 was missing, or the read contained stop codons, out-of-frame junctions, or ambiguous translated residues. V3J clonotypes were defined by identical inferred V gene, J gene, and CDR3 amino acid sequence. To compute the percentage overlap between repertoires, the number of shared unique clonotypes was divided by the size of the smaller repertoire. RTK rarefaction, the Chao1 estimator, and Recon v2.1 estimates of unobserved clonotypes were used to assess repertoire richness. For all TCRbeta clonotypes obtained by the gDNA method from a few donors, generation probabilities were computed with OLGA. TCRdb obtained this table from immuneACCESS and retained in-frame rearrangements with V and J assigned. These tables miss some clones; where compared with another copy, unresolved V genes account for less than half of the shortfall, and the remainder is unexplained. V and J calls and clone size are given by that table; D and trimming were obtained from the DNA. The sample yields 1.4 million to 1.5 million clones; more than 95% were counted once. The ten largest account for 0.95% to 1.5% of the sample.

V loses 4 bases at its end and J loses 2 bases; junction bases beyond the gene matches: 11. Sequences SGHRS (CDR1) and YFSETQ (CDR2) are obtained from the germline V gene. From the cysteine up to the phenylalanine, the CDR3 has a length of 16 residues. CDR3 DNA is the only sequence kept; it has 48 bases, read in frame from the first base. These data belong to a study of shared clonotypes between healthy human individuals (dated by TCRdb to the early 2020s). For context, the study as a whole: A few men and two women, aged 18 to 49 years, made up the cohort. Per donor, three plates each were used for CD4 naive and CD4 memory, two for CD8 naive, and one for CD8 memory. To estimate repertoire size and how much clonotype sharing occurs between individuals, the study deeply sequenced the blood TCR repertoires of 5 or 6 healthy adults. Libraries were prepared and TCR repertoires were sequenced by different laboratories using diverse techniques, in order to increase sequencing depth and limit assay-specific biases. Between about 0.8 and 8.9 billion PBMCs per donor were obtained by leukapheresis.

Broad study findings and their caveats: Sampling was restricted to blood, and TCR repertoires in tissues likely differ from the TCR repertoires found in blood. Roughly 5.2% of naive CD4, more than 3% of naive CD8, around 2.3% of memory CD4, and 0.35% to 0.5% of memory CD8 clonotypes were shared across several donors. Because the study included a small number of donors, the genetic and exposure-history diversity represented was limited. Higher generation probabilities were observed for clonotypes shared by all four sorted-subset donors than for non-shared clonotypes. Pairwise subsampling led to the expectation that sequencing depth would affect the degree of clonotype sharing among donors. Rarefaction of sorted-subset datasets indicated incomplete sequencing despite the large sequencing depth. Naive subsets generally had larger estimated clonotype richness than memory subsets.

The donors were healthy, HIV-negative adults with no recently reported acute infections or vaccinations. Only Caucasian adults living in Nashville, Tennessee, USA were represented among the donors. CD4+ T cells were enriched through magnetic negative selection, after which naive cells were positively selected on CD45RA and the remaining negative fraction served as the memory subset. Blood was collected by leukapheresis, and PBMCs were isolated by Ficoll-Histopaque density gradient centrifugation and then cryopreserved in liquid nitrogen vapor phase. Purity and quantity of every magnetically sorted T cell population were checked by analytical flow cytometry. Genomic DNA was isolated from every sorted fraction and measured by UV absorbance on a Nanodrop 2000c.

This sequence originates from a man younger than 45 in good health. The chain employs TRBV5-1 and TRBJ2-7; 8 middle bases align to TRBD2. Sequenced input: naive CD4+ T cells sorted from blood. The sample's cell subset or site, from its label and the paper: CD45RA+ positively selected. The DNA sequence is TGCGCCAGCAGCGCGGGGGGTGGCATGAGAACCTACGAGCAGTACTTC. This codes for CASSAGGGMRTYEQYF. The reference TRBV5-1 and TRBJ2-7 proteins fill in what lies around the CDR3, so the full variable domain reads KAGVTQTPRYLIKTRGQQVTLSCSPISGHRSVSWYQQTPGQGLQFLFEYFSETQRNKGNFPGRFSGRQFSNSRSEMNVSTLELGDSALYLCASSAGGGMRTYEQYFGPGTRLTVT.